This T cell receptor (beta chain) stems from a study of cytomegalovirus exposure and HLA in healthy donors. Background on the study: Falling in the Caucasian-associated ancestry cluster were 81% of approximately 410 genotyped donors.

Germline V CDR1 and CDR2: MNHEY, SVGAGI. The J segment lost 3 bases and the V segment lost 5 bases, leaving 7 bases of the junction unmatched. The CDR3 runs to 15 residues. A single count supports this clone. Its antigen remains unidentified. Primers: 60 Vbeta forward and 13 Jbeta reverse. Method: immunoSEQ multiplex PCR; TCRdb's copy keeps in-frame clones and lacks some. The sample yields around 110,000 clones, approximately 80% seen once. General study points: Later on, analysis showed that most CMV-associated TCR beta chains appeared to be HLA-restricted. Certain indistinguishable V segments, among them TRBV6-2 and TRBV6-3, were excluded. The study carried out a later analysis of TCR beta sequences. It associated about 15,000 of them with specific HLA alleles at a false discovery rate of 0.05.

This receptor was obtained from a woman aged 30 to 39 in good health and CMV-seronegative. The specimen was PBMCs. The rearrangement uses TRBV6-5 and TRBJ2-7, with 10 bases lining up with TRBD1. The CDR3 region has the DNA TGTGCCAGCAGTGTCTTCGGGACAGGGGACTACGAGCAGTACTTC. This translates into CASSVFGTGDYEQYF.